This is a list of T cell receptor beta chains from one sample in a study of T cell responses to AZD1222 COVID-19 vaccine. Measured with immunoSEQ multiplex PCR; TCRdb has only the in-frame clones, and not every one. The sample comprises about 180,000 clones, 88% of which are singletons, and roughly 26% rests with the top ten. This material consisted of peripheral blood, taken 28 days after the second AZD1222 dose. The origin of the receptors is an adult who received the AZD1222 COVID-19 vaccine. Both conserved end residues are part of each CDR3. The D gene is left open where the match is weak. Expanded clones are given a class, and other clones once, few, many or no size at all.

size,J,D,V,CDR3,DNA
NA,TRBJ2-1,NA,TRBV9,CASSVGASSYNEQFF,TGTGCCAGCAGCGTAGGGGCAAGCTCCTACAATGAGCAGTTCTTC
NA,TRBJ1-4,TRBD1,TRBV6-4,CASSRGLTNEKLFF,TGTGCCAGCAGCAGGGGGCTTACTAATGAAAAACTGTTTTTT
NA,TRBJ2-5,NA,TRBV9,CASSVVGGSETQYF,TGTGCCAGCAGCGTTGTTGGGGGGAGTGAGACCCAGTACTTC
NA,TRBJ2-1,NA,TRBV4-2,CASSQDAHNEQFF,TGTGCCAGCAGCCAAGATGCCCACAATGAGCAGTTCTTC
NA,TRBJ1-3,NA,TRBV10-2,CASRRQQGSGNTIYF,TGCGCCAGCAGGCGGCAACAGGGCTCTGGAAACACCATATATTTT
NA,TRBJ1-5,NA,TRBV4-2,CASSQDSGLEPQHF,TGTGCCAGCAGCCAAGACAGTGGGTTGGAGCCCCAGCATTTT
NA,TRBJ1-2,TRBD1,TRBV9,CASSVSSNRDRRRSGGYTF,TGTGCCAGCAGCGTCAGCTCAAACCGGGACAGGAGACGAAGCGGTGGCTACACCTTC
NA,TRBJ2-7,NA,TRBV15,CATSRGGGNTGEQYF,TGTGCCACCAGCAGAGGCGGTGGAAATACGGGGGAGCAGTACTTC
once,TRBJ2-1,TRBD1,TRBV11-3,CASSKGDREGNEQFF,TGTGCCAGCAGCAAAGGGGACAGGGAAGGCAATGAGCAGTTCTTC
NA,TRBJ2-2,NA,TRBV19,CASSPTGPTTGELFF,TGTGCCAGTAGTCCCACGGGACCCACCACCGGGGAGCTGTTTTTT
NA,TRBJ2-1,TRBD2,TRBV24-1,CATSVSSGNSNEQFF,TGTGCCACCAGTGTCTCTAGCGGGAATAGTAATGAGCAGTTCTTC
NA,TRBJ2-4,NA,TRBV28,CASSPRGIQYF,TGTGCCAGCAGCCCCAGGGGCATTCAGTACTTC
NA,TRBJ2-2,TRBD2,TRBV27,CASSRVAGAPGELFF,TGTGCCAGCAGTCGGGTAGCGGGAGCCCCCGGGGAGCTGTTTTTT
NA,TRBJ2-7,NA,TRBV20-1,CSASEIDEQYF,TGCAGTGCTAGTGAAATCGACGAGCAGTACTTC
NA,TRBJ1-1,NA,TRBV14,CASSQVQGPTEAFF,TGTGCCAGCAGCCAGGTGCAAGGGCCCACTGAAGCTTTCTTT
once,TRBJ2-1,TRBD2,TRBV7-7,CASSSRTSGSGEQFF,TGTGCTAGCAGCTCCCGGACTAGCGGGAGCGGGGAGCAGTTCTTC
once,TRBJ2-7,TRBD1,TRBV19,CATLAGTGQIGEQYF,TGTGCCACCCTAGCCGGGACAGGGCAAATCGGCGAGCAGTACTTC
NA,TRBJ1-6,NA,TRBV5-8,CASSLSGVSPLHF,TGTGCCAGCAGCTTGTCAGGGGTTTCACCCCTCCACTTT
NA,TRBJ2-7,NA,TRBV19,CASSRDFSYEQYF,TGTGCCAGTAGTCGGGACTTCTCCTACGAGCAGTACTTC
NA,TRBJ2-3,NA,TRBV28,CASSFNTDTQYF,TGTGCCAGCAGTTTTAACACAGATACGCAGTATTTT
NA,TRBJ2-3,NA,TRBV7-2,CASRGRVTDTQYF,TGTGCCAGCAGGGGCCGGGTCACAGATACGCAGTATTTT
NA,TRBJ2-7,NA,TRBV7-2,CASSLADGTGVEQYF,TGTGCCAGCAGCTTAGCGGACGGGACTGGCGTGGAGCAGTACTTC
NA,TRBJ1-1,TRBD1,TRBV28,CASSPPDRGLTEAFF,TGTGCCAGCAGTCCCCCGGACAGGGGGTTAACTGAAGCTTTCTTT
NA,TRBJ2-3,TRBD2,TRBV3-1/TRBV3-2,CASSQDLGSGGRGDTQYF,TGTGCCAGCAGCCAAGATCTAGGTAGCGGGGGACGGGGAGATACGCAGTATTTT
NA,TRBJ2-7,TRBD2,TRBV20-1,CSASHSGSTYEQYF,TGCAGTGCTAGTCATAGCGGGAGCACCTACGAGCAGTACTTC
NA,TRBJ1-5,NA,TRBV6-2/TRBV6-3,CASSYSAQGYDQPQHF,TGTGCCAGCAGTTACTCGGCACAGGGTTACGATCAGCCCCAGCATTTT
NA,TRBJ2-2,NA,TRBV5-6,CASSLVAGELFF,TGTGCCAGCAGCTTGGTGGCCGGGGAGCTGTTTTTT
NA,TRBJ2-5,NA,TRBV3-1/TRBV3-2,CASSQTTETQYF,TGTGCCAGCAGCCAAACTACCGAGACCCAGTACTTC
once,TRBJ2-7,TRBD2,TRBV18,CASSPNASGKREQYF,TGTGCCAGCTCACCAAACGCTAGCGGGAAAAGAGAGCAGTACTTC
NA,TRBJ1-1,NA,TRBV30,CAWSDGGSTEAFF,TGTGCCTGGAGTGACGGGGGGAGCACTGAAGCTTTCTTT
NA,TRBJ2-7,TRBD2,TRBV19,CASSIGGGRGSYEQYF,TGTGCCAGTAGTATAGGCGGCGGGAGAGGGTCCTACGAGCAGTACTTC
NA,TRBJ1-2,TRBD1,TRBV18,CASSPPGTGDGYGYTF,TGTGCCAGCTCACCACCAGGGACAGGGGACGGCTATGGCTACACCTTC
once,TRBJ1-1,TRBD1,TRBV7-2,CASRKTGRTTEAFF,TGTGCCAGCAGGAAGACAGGGAGAACAACTGAAGCTTTCTTT
once,TRBJ1-5,NA,TRBV28,CASSPHGQPQHF,TGTGCCAGCAGTCCCCATGGGCAGCCCCAGCATTTT
NA,TRBJ1-5,NA,TRBV19,CASSIRELRDSNQPQHF,TGTGCCAGTAGTATCCGAGAATTGAGGGACAGCAATCAGCCCCAGCATTTT
NA,TRBJ1-1,NA,TRBV27,CASSLSGGYTEAFF,TGTGCCAGCAGTTTAAGTGGGGGATACACTGAAGCTTTCTTT
NA,TRBJ2-6,NA,TRBV19,CASSSSGVAGANVLTF,TGTGCCAGTAGCTCATCGGGGGTCGCTGGGGCCAACGTCCTGACTTTC
NA,TRBJ2-7,NA,TRBV5-4,CASSPGFSYEQYF,TGTGCCAGCAGTCCGGGATTCTCCTACGAGCAGTACTTC
NA,TRBJ1-1,NA,TRBV19,CATSSGTPSTEAFF,TGTGCCACCTCCTCCGGGACGCCCAGCACTGAAGCTTTCTTT
NA,TRBJ1-1,TRBD1,TRBV29-1,CSAHGGQGEGTEAFF,TGCAGCGCTCACGGGGGACAGGGCGAAGGCACTGAAGCTTTCTTT
NA,TRBJ2-7,TRBD2,TRBV19,CASSIDASGSSYEQYF,TGTGCCAGTAGTATAGACGCTAGCGGGAGCTCCTACGAGCAGTACTTC
once,TRBJ2-7,TRBD2,TRBV4-2,CASSQGGGSYEQYF,TGTGCCAGCAGCCAAGGAGGCGGGAGCTACGAGCAGTACTTC
NA,TRBJ2-1,NA,TRBV10-3,CAISDQYNEQFF,TGTGCCATCAGTGACCAGTACAATGAGCAGTTCTTC
NA,TRBJ1-2,NA,TRBV19,CASSIWAPQDYGYTF,TGTGCCAGTAGTATCTGGGCTCCTCAGGACTATGGCTACACCTTC
NA,TRBJ2-7,NA,TRBV6-2/TRBV6-3,CASSPGAYEQYF,TGTGCCAGCAGCCCGGGAGCCTACGAGCAGTACTTC
NA,TRBJ1-1,TRBD1,TRBV2,CAGGKSSNTEAFF,TGTGCAGGGGGCAAGAGCTCGAACACTGAAGCTTTCTTT
NA,TRBJ1-2,NA,TRBV30,CARSRGAYGYTF,TGTGCCCGATCTCGGGGGGCCTATGGCTACACCTTC
NA,TRBJ1-2,NA,TRBV5-1,CASSAGGMGGYTF,TGCGCCAGCAGCGCTGGCGGGATGGGGGGCTACACCTTC
NA,TRBJ2-2,NA,TRBV19,CASSAQVGPGELFF,TGTGCCAGTAGTGCCCAGGTTGGACCCGGGGAGCTGTTTTTT
NA,TRBJ1-2,TRBD1,TRBV28,CASSLVRTGYGYTF,TGTGCCAGCAGTTTAGTCCGGACAGGATATGGCTACACCTTC